These 14 T cell receptor beta chains originate from one sample sequenced in a study of T-cell reconstitution after alpha-beta-depleted transplantation in children (dated by TCRdb to 2015 to 2016). What the treatment or condition label conveys for this sample: allogeneic hematopoietic cell transplantation with graft depleted of TCRalphabeta T cells and CD19 B cells. Libraries were made using PCR. For sequencing, an Illumina HiSeq 2500 was employed. TCR libraries were prepared with molecular barcoding, using unique molecular identifiers to normalize TCRbeta repertoire quantification. TCRdb ran its own pipeline on the public reads, namely fastp trimming at Q25 and MiXCR clone calling, and kept in-frame beta chains. Rows matching on CDR3 protein sequence are summarized as one entry with the most common DNA and genes. This sample holds fewer than 750,000 distinct CDR3 sequences; roughly 23% were observed only once. In total, the top ten clones hold roughly an eighth of the sample.

Sample: PBMCs, mostly from graft donor cells, taken 360 days after TCRalphabeta/CD19-depleted stem cell transplant. These receptors all stem from a boy in the first two years of life who had a stem cell transplant for acute myeloid leukemia, so the T cells may come from the graft donor.

This clonotype was recorded a few times. This chain links TRBV6-1 with TRBJ2-7, with 8 bases matching TRBD2. The CDR3 totals 15 residues. Trimming took 7 bases from V and 3 from J; bases not matched to a gene: 11. Germline values: CDR1 MNHNS, CDR2 SASEGT. CDR3 residues: CASTSTGGSFYEQYF. Here the CDR3 DNA reads TGTGCCAGCACCTCGACGGGGGGGAGCTTCTACGAGCAGTACTTC.

This clonotype was observed many times. CDR3 in DNA: TGTGCCAGCAGCCAGAGCGGCGAGCAGTACTTC. It is translated as CASSQSGEQYF. This rearrangement joins TRBV28 to TRBJ2-7; the D gene is possibly TRBD2 (5 bases). Germline V CDR1 and CDR2: MDHEN, SYDVKM. CDR3 length equals 11 residues. Trimming pared 6 bases from V and 6 bases from J, leaving 9 bases between.

CDR3 nucleotide sequence: TGTGCCACCAGCAGAGAATCCGTCCAGCCCCAGCATTTT. Translated: CATSRESVQPQHF. The chain couples TRBV15 to TRBJ1-5; D gene uncertain. CDR3 length: 13 amino acids. With 0 bases removed from V and 7 bases from J, the gap between germline ends came to 7 bases. Germline V lookup: CDR1 LNHNV, CDR2 YYDKDF (reference sequence).

V usage is TRBV20-1 and J usage is TRBJ1-4; no firm D call. Trimming pared 2 bases from V and 1 base from J, leaving 8 bases between. Germline V gene data show CDR1 as DFQATT and CDR2 as SNEGSKA (reference sequence). This CDR3 is built from 14 residues. DNA for the CDR3: TGCAGTGCTAGATATGGAGGAACTAATGAAAAACTGTTTTTT. Amino acid sequence: CSARYGGTNEKLFF.

This clonotype was seen more than once but under ten times. The chain recombines TRBV7-8 with TRBJ2-2, with TRBD2 as a possible D gene (6 bases). This CDR3 contains 13 residues. Germline V gene data show CDR1 as SGHVS and CDR2 as FQNEAQ. Trimming removed 4 bases from V and 4 bases from J, with 7 bases in between. The DNA of the CDR3 is TGTGCCAGCAGCTCGACTAGCACCGGGGAGCTGTTTTTT. Translated: CASSSTSTGELFF.

The chain uses TRBV29-1 and TRBJ2-3, with 9 bases matching TRBD1. Germline V gene sequence: CDR1 SQVTM, CDR2 ANQGSEA. The CDR3 has 11 amino acids. The trim removed 7 bases at V and 4 bases at J, leaving 0 bases unmatched. In DNA form, the CDR3 reads TGCAGCGGGGACAGGGCAGATACGCAGTATTTT. This codes for CSGDRADTQYF.

The rearrangement joins TRBV20-1 to TRBJ2-1; D is uncertain. The CDR3 extends over 14 amino acids. Germline lookup yields CDR1 DFQATT and CDR2 SNEGSKA (reference sequence). The germline V and J ends were trimmed by 3 bases and 0 bases, with 9 bases remaining between them. DNA of the CDR3: TGCAGTGCTAGTTTGTGGAACTCCTACAATGAGCAGTTCTTC. Its protein is CSASLWNSYNEQFF.

This clonotype was detected ten times or more. The CDR3 nucleotides read TGTGCCAGCAGTCATGCTAGCGGGGGGGCAGACGAGCAGTTCTTC. This sequence encodes CASSHASGGADEQFF. The chain couples TRBV11-2 to TRBJ2-1; 12 bases are shared with TRBD2. The CDR3 spans 15 residues. CDR1 SGHAT and CDR2 FQNNGV come from the germline V gene. Trimming at V came to 6 bases and at J to 10 bases, leaving 10 bases not matched to a gene.

The V call is TRBV4-3, the J call TRBJ2-3, with 12 bases aligning to TRBD2. The germline V gene has CDR1 LGHNA and CDR2 YSLEER. The CDR3 is 16 residues long. V was pared by 2 bases and J by 6 bases, with 6 bases of the junction left unmatched. The DNA of the CDR3 is TGCGCCAGCAGCCAACGACTAGCGGGGGAGGTGGATACGCAGTATTTT. This sequence encodes CASSQRLAGEVDTQYF.

This clonotype was seen a few times. CDR3 sequence reads: CASNPLGGNTEAFF. In DNA form, the CDR3 reads TGTGCCAGCAACCCGTTAGGGGGTAACACTGAAGCTTTCTTT. The V and J genes are TRBV6-1 and TRBJ1-1, with D possibly being TRBD1 (6 bases). This CDR3 has 14 amino acids. Trimming removed 7 bases at V and 2 bases at J, with 14 bases between. Germline V lookup: CDR1 MNHNS, CDR2 SASEGT.

The genes are TRBV15 and TRBJ2-7, with 7 bases aligning to TRBD1. Per the germline V gene, CDR1 is LNHNV and CDR2 is YYDKDF (reference sequence). CDR3 length: 15 amino acids. V lost 2 bases to trimming and J lost 5 bases; unmatched junction nucleotides: 9. For the CDR3, the DNA is TGTGCCACCAGCAGACTTAGACAGGGCAGGAACGAGCAGTACTTC. Translation gives CATSRLRQGRNEQYF.

This clonotype occurred a few times. The rearrangement joins TRBV20-1 to TRBJ2-6, with 10 bases that match TRBD1. The CDR3 consists of 20 residues. J gave up 0 bases and V 0 bases, and 11 bases lay outside the gene matches. The germline V gene encodes CDR1 DFQATT and CDR2 SNEGSKA (reference sequence). CDR3 DNA sequence: TGCAGTGCTAGAGAGGGACAGGGGCTTCCCTTGGACTCTGGGGCCAACGTCCTGACTTTC. Protein sequence: CSAREGQGLPLDSGANVLTF.

This clonotype was counted at least ten times. V gene TRBV11-2 combines with J gene TRBJ2-5; weak D call: TRBD2 (6 bases). Per the germline V gene, CDR1 is SGHAT and CDR2 is FQNNGV. This CDR3 has 15 amino acids. V lost 4 bases, J lost 5 bases, and 17 bases lay in between. The CDR3 DNA follows: TGTGCCAGCAGCTGGGAAGGCTCCGCGGGGGAGACCCAGTACTTC. Its protein product is CASSWEGSAGETQYF.

The chain is built from TRBV10-3 and TRBJ2-2; tentatively, D is TRBD1 (5 bases). V was cut by 9 bases and J by 8 bases, with 16 bases left in between. CDR1 is ENHRY, CDR2 SYGVKD, per germline. The CDR3 covers 13 residues. The CDR3 here is CAIGLLWTGELFF. CDR3 sequence (DNA): TGTGCCATTGGCTTACTGTGGACAGGGGAGCTGTTTTTT.